This TCR beta chain comes out of a study of esophageal squamous cell carcinoma under preoperative chemotherapy. General study findings and limits: Post-treatment tumor-infiltrating lymphocytes appeared partly derived from peripheral T cells migrating into the tumor.

Time point denoted: before preoperative PTX-NDP chemotherapy. Germline CDR1 ENHRY, CDR2 SYGVKD. CDR3 length: 13 amino acids. TCRdb re-analysed the PCR reads in MiXCR, keeping a single row per CDR3 protein. This table has several thousand distinct CDR3 sequences, approximately 32% appearing once. In the case of this clonotype: Its antigen is currently unknown. At one of its ends the junction is not consistent with the germline gene, which may arise from a read error.

The receptor comes from a human donor with esophageal squamous cell carcinoma. The donor label of this sample is uncertain. The chain uses TRBV10-3 and TRBJ2-5, with D possibly matching TRBD2 (6 bases). Collection of the sample occurred from a patient given preoperative chemotherapy. The CDR3 nucleotides are TGTGCCAGGGGGGATGGGGCTCGAGAGACCCAGTGCTTC. Translating it yields CARGDGARETQCF.